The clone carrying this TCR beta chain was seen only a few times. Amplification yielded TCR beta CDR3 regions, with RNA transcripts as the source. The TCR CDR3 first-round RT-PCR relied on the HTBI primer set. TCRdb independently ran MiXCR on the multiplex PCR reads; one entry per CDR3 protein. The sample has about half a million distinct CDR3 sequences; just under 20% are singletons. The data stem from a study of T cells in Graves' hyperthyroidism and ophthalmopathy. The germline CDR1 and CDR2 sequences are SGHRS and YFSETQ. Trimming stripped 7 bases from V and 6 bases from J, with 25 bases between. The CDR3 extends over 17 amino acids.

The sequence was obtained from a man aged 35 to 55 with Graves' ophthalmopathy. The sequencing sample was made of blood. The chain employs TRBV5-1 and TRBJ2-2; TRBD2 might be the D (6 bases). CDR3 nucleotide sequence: TGCGCCAGCCGCTACGCGACCGGGACTGTAGTGCCCGGGGAGCTGTTTTTT. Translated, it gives CASRYATGTVVPGELFF. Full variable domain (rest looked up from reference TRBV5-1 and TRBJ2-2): KAGVTQTPRYLIKTRGQQVTLSCSPISGHRSVSWYQQTPGQGLQFLFEYFSETQRNKGNFPGRFSGRQFSNSRSEMNVSTLELGDSALYLCASRYATGTVVPGELFFGEGSRLTVL.